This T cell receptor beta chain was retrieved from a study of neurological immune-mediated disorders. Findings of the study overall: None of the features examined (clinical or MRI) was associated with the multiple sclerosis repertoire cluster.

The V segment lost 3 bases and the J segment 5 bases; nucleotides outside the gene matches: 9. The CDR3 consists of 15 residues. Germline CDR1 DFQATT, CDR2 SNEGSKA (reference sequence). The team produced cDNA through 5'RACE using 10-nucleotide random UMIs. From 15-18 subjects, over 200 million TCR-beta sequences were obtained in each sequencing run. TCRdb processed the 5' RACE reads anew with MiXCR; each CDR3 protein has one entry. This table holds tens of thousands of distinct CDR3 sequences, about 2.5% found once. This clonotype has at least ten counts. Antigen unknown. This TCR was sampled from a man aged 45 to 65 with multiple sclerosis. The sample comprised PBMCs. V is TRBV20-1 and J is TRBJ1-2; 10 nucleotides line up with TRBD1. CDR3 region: CSASSGQGYLYGYTF. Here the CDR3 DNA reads TGCAGTGCTAGTTCGGGACAGGGGTACCTTTATGGCTACACCTTC.